The present entry profiles one T cell receptor beta chain with its context. The V gene's germline CDR1 is MGHRA and CDR2 YSYEKL. J was trimmed by 1 base and V by 4 bases; bases with no gene match: 7. This CDR3 is 16 amino acids long. Clones were sequenced by immunoSEQ multiplex PCR, and TCRdb holds only the in-frame ones, with some missing. The profile shows under 90,000 clones, approximately 97% of them singletons. This specimen belongs to a study of technical replicates of blood from a few donors. This receptor was taken from a human donor in good health. Sequencing was performed on T cells isolated from PBMCs. The chain is built from TRBV4-1 and TRBJ1-5; 7 bases match TRBD1. In DNA, the CDR3 is TGCGCCAGCAGCCGAGAGGGACAGCCAAGCAATCAGCCCCAGCATTTT. Encoded protein: CASSREGQPSNQPQHF.